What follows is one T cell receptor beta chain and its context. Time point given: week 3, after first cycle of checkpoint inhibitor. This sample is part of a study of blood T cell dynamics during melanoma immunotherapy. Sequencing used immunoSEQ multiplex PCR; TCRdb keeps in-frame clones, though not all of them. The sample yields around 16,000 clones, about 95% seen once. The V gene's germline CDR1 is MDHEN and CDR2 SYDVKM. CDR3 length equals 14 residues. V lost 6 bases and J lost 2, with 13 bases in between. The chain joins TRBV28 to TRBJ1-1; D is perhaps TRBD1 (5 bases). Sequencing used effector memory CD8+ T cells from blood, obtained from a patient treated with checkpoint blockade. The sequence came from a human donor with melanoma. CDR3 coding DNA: TGTGCCAGCAGCGAAACCGACAGAAACACTGAAGCTTTCTTT. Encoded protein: CASSETDRNTEAFF.